The clone carrying this T cell receptor (beta chain) showed up just once. CDR1 is GTSNPN, CDR2 SVGIG, per germline (reference sequence). The germline V and J ends were trimmed by 1 base and 4 bases, with 8 bases remaining between them. CDR3 length: 13 amino acids. These data are taken from a study of control samples from healthy donors and cancer patients. The protocol was immunoSEQ multiplex PCR, while the TCRdb copy is restricted to in-frame clones and leaves out a portion. The data contain some 57,000 clones, approximately 95% of them singletons. The rearrangement links TRBV30 to TRBJ2-1; no reliable D call. Sequencing was performed on blood. The source is a young man in good health. CDR3 sequence (DNA): TGTGCCTGGAGTGGTCTAGGATACAATGAGCAGTTCTTC. It yields the protein CAWSGLGYNEQFF. Complete variable domain (other parts from reference TRBV30 and TRBJ2-1): SQTIHQWPATLVQPVGSPLSLECTVEGTSNPNLYWYRQAAGRGLQLLFYSVGIGQISSEVPQNLSASRPQDRQFILSSKKLLLSDSGFYLCAWSGLGYNEQFFGPGTRLTVL.